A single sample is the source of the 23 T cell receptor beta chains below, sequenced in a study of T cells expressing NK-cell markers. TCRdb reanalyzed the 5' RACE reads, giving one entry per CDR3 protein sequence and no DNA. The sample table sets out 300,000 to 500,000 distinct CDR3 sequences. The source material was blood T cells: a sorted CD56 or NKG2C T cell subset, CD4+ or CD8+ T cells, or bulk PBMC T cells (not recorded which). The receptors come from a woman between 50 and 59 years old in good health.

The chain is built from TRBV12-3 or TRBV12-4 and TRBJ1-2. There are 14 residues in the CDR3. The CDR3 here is CASSDQQFPYGYTF.

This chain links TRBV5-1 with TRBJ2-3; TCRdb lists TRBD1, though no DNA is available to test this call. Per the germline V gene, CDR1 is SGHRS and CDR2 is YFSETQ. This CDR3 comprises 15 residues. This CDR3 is CASSLGTASTDTQYF.

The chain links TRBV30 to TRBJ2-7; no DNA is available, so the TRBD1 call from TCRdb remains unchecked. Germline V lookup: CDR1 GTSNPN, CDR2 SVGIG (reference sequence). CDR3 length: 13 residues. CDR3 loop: CAWSVRGPYEQYF.

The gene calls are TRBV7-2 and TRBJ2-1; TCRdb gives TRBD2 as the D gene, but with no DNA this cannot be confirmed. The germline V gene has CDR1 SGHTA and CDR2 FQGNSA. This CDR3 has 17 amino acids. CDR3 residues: CASSTKALAGVHNEQFF.

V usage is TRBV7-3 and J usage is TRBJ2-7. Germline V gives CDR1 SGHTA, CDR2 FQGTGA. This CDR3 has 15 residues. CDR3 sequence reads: CASSLKGPQSYEQYF.

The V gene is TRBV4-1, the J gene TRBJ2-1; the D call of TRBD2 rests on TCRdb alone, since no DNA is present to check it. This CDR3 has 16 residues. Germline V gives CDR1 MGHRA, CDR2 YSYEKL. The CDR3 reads CASSQVFSGSYNEQFF.

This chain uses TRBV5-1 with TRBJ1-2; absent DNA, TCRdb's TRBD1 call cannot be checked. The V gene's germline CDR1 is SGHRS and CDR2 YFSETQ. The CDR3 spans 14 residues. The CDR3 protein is CASSLETGKEGYTF. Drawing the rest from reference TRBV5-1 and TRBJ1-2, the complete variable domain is KAGVTQTPRYLIKTRGQQVTLSCSPISGHRSVSWYQQTPGQGLQFLFEYFSETQRNKGNFPGRFSGRQFSNSRSEMNVSTLELGDSALYLCASSLETGKEGYTFGSGTRLTVV.

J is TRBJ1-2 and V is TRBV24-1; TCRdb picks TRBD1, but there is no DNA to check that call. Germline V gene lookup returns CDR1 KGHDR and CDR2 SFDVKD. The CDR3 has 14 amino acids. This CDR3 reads CATSDSRDAYGYTF.

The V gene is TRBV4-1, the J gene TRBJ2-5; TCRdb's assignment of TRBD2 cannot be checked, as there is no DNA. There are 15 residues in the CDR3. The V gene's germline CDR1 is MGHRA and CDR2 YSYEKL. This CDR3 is CASSQWTSGLETQYF.

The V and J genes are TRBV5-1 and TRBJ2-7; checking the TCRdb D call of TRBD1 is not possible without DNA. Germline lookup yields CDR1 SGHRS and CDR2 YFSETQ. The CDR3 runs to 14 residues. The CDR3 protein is CASSLQQGVYEQYF.

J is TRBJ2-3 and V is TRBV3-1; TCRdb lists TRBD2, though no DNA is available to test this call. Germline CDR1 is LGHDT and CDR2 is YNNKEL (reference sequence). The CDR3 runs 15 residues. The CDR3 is CASSRAGAPTDTQYF.

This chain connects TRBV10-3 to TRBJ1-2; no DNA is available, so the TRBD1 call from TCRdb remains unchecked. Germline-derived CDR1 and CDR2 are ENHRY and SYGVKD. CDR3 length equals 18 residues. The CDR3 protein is CAISVDWTGKSYYEGYTF.

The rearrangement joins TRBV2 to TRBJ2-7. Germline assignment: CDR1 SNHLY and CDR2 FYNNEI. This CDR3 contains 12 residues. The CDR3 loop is CASSGGLDEQYF.

CDR3 region: CASSSQTSGRLVSYNEQFF. This chain joins TRBV7-8 and TRBJ2-1; the TCRdb call, TRBD2, lacks DNA for checking. The V gene's germline CDR1 is SGHVS and CDR2 FQNEAQ. The CDR3 extends over 19 amino acids.

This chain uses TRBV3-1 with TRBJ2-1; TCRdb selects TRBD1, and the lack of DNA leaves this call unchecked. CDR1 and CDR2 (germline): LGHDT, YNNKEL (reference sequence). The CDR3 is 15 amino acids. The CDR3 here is CASSGRDRVMIEQFF.

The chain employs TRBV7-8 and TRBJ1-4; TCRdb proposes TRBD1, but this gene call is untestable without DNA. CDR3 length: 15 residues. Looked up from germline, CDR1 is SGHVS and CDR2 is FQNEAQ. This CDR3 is CASSPSLLSAGKLFF. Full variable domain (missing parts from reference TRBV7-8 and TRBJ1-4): GAGVSQSPRYKVAKRGQDVALRCDPISGHVSLFWYQQALGQGPEFLTYFQNEAQLDKSGLPSDRFFAERPEGSVSTLKIQRTQQEDSAVYLCASSPSLLSAGKLFFGSGTQLSVL.

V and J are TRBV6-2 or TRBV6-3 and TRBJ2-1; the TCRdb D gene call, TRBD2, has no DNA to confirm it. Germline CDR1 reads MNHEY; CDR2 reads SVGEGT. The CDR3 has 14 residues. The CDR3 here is CASSYGREEDEQFF.

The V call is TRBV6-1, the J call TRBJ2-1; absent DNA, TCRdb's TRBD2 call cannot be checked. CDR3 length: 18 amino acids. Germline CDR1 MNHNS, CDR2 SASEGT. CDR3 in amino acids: CASRQGPGVSVSYNEQFF.

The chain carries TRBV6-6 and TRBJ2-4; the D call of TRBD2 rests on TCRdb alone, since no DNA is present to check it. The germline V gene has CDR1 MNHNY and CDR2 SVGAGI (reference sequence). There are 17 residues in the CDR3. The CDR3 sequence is CASRPRTSGRRGNIQYF.

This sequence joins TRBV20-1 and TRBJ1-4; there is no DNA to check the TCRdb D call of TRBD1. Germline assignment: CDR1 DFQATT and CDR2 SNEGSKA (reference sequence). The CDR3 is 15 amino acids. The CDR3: CSASSPGQGDEKLFF.

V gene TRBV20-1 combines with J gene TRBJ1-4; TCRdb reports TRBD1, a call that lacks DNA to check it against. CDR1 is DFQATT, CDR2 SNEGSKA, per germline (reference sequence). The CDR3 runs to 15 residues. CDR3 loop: CSARDVQGLGEKLFF.

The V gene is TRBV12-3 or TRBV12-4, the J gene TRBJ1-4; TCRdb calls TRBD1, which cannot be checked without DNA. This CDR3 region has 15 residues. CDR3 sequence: CASSSNRASNEKLFF.

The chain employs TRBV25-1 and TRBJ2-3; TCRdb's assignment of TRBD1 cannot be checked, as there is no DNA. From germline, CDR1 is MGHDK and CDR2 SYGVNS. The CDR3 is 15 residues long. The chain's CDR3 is CASRDAGGYTDTQYF. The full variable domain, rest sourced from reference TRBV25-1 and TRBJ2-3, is EADIYQTPRYLVIGTGKKITLECSQTMGHDKMYWYQQDPGMELHLIHYSYGVNSTEKGDLSSESTVSRIRTEHFPLTLESARPSHTSQYLCASRDAGGYTDTQYFGPGTRLTVL.